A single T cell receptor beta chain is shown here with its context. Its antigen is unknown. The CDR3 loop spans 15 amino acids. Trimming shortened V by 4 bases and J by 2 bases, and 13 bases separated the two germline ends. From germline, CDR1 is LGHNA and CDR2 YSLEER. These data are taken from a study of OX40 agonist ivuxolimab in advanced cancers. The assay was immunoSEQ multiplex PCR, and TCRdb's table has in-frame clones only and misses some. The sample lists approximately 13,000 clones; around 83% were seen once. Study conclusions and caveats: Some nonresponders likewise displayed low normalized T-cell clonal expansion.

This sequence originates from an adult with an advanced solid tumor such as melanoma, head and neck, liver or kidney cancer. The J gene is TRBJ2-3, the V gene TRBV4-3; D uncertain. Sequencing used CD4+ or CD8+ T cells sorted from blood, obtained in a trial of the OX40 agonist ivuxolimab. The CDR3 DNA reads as TGCGCCAGCAGCCGTCTGTCTCATACCACAGATACGCAGTATTTT. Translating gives CASSRLSHTTDTQYF.